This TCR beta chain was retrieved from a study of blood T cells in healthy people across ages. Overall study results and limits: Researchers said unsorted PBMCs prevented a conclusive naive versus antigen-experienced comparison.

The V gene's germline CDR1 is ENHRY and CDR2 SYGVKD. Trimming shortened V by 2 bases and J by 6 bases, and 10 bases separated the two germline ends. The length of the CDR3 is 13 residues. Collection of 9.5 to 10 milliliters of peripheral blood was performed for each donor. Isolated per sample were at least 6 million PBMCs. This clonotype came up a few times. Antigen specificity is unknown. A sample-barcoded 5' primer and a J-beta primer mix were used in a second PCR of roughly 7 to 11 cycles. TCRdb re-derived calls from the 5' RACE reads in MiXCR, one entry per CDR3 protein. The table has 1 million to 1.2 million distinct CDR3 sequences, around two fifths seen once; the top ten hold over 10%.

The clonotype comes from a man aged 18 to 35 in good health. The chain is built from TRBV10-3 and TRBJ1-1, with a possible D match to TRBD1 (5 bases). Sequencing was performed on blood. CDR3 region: CAISEDRGAEAFF. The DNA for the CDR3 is TGTGCCATCAGTGAGGACAGAGGCGCTGAAGCTTTCTTT.